This TCR beta chain was profiled in a study of blood T cells in healthy people across ages. The V gene's germline CDR1 is SGHKS and CDR2 YYEKEE (reference sequence). This CDR3 region has 15 residues. Alongside a J-beta primer mix, a sample-barcoded 5' primer served in a second PCR lasting about 6 to 11 cycles. TCRdb re-called the 5' RACE reads with MiXCR, one entry per CDR3 protein. The top ten clones hold about two fifths of a sample with about 640,000 distinct CDR3 sequences, under 65% of them seen once. This receptor was taken from a man aged 60 to 69 in good health. Input material: blood. The rearrangement uses TRBV5-5 and TRBJ2-1; a weak D match, TRBD2 (7 bases). TRBJ2-7 explains the end of the DNA better; the J call may be wrong. CDR3 in DNA: TGTGCCAGCAGCTGGGGAGGGGGGGACTACAATGAGCAGTACTTC. This translates into CASSWGGGDYNEQYF.